Listed below are T cell receptor beta chains from one sample, sequenced in a study of OX40 agonist ivuxolimab in advanced cancers. Some clones are missing from TCRdb's copy, which holds only in-frame ones; the method was immunoSEQ multiplex PCR. The data hold tens of thousands of clones, with about 82% observed a single time. This specimen was CD4+ or CD8+ T cells sorted from blood, taken in a trial of the OX40 agonist ivuxolimab. The receptors come from an adult with an advanced solid tumor such as melanoma, head and neck, liver or kidney cancer. Each CDR3 is given with its conserved first and last residue. The order of the fields is clone size, V gene, D gene, J gene, CDR3 protein, CDR3 DNA. A D gene is named only where the DNA matches it firmly. For some rows the clone size is stated as once, few or many, or as a class when expanded; others skip it.

NA	TRBV4-1	NA	TRBJ1-5	CASSQEWGAGGYGNQPQHF	TGCGCCAGCAGCCAAGAATGGGGGGCGGGAGGCTATGGCAATCAGCCCCAGCATTTT
NA	TRBV7-9	NA	TRBJ1-2	CASSLGGSLTNYGYTF	TGTGCCAGCAGCTTAGGGGGGTCCCTAACTAACTATGGCTACACCTTC
few	TRBV15	TRBD1	TRBJ1-5	CATSRVGWGDSTLGGNQPQHF	TGTGCCACCAGCAGAGTTGGGTGGGGGGACAGCACCCTGGGCGGCAATCAGCCCCAGCATTTT
NA	TRBV6-6	NA	TRBJ1-2	CASSYSGQTSSYGYTF	TGTGCCAGCAGTTACTCCGGACAGACCTCATCCTATGGCTACACCTTC
NA	TRBV2	NA	TRBJ1-2	CASSGERTYGYTF	TGTGCCAGCAGTGGGGAGCGGACCTATGGCTACACCTTC
few	TRBV6-4	NA	TRBJ1-6	CASSETSNSPLHF	TGTGCCAGCAGTGAGACAAGTAACTCACCCCTCCACTTT
NA	TRBV5-1	NA	TRBJ1-5	CASSLVGGGQPQHF	TGCGCCAGCAGCTTGGTCGGGGGAGGCCAGCCCCAGCATTTT
NA	TRBV5-5	NA	TRBJ1-1	CASSLVSNTEAFF	TGTGCCAGCAGCCTCGTTTCGAACACTGAAGCTTTCTTT
NA	TRBV11-2	NA	TRBJ1-3	CASSLAGGSGGTIYF	TGTGCCAGCAGCTTAGCCGGGGGCTCAGGTGGCACCATATATTTT
NA	TRBV2	NA	TRBJ2-5	CASTLEGGETQYF	TGTGCCAGCACGCTGGAGGGGGGCGAGACCCAGTACTTC
NA	TRBV18	NA	TRBJ1-5	CASSPAAHSNQPQHF	TGTGCCAGCTCACCAGCCGCTCATAGCAATCAGCCCCAGCATTTT
NA	TRBV30	TRBD1	TRBJ2-7	CAWSPRGTGGVIEGYEQYF	TGTGCCTGGAGTCCAAGGGGGACAGGGGGCGTAATCGAGGGGTACGAGCAGTACTTC
NA	TRBV18	NA	TRBJ2-1	CASSPQGSGLNEQFF	TGTGCCAGCTCACCACAGGGGAGTGGCTTGAATGAGCAGTTCTTC
NA	TRBV18	NA	TRBJ1-3	CASSPPGSGNTIYF	TGTGCCAGCTCACCACCGGGCTCTGGAAACACCATATATTTT